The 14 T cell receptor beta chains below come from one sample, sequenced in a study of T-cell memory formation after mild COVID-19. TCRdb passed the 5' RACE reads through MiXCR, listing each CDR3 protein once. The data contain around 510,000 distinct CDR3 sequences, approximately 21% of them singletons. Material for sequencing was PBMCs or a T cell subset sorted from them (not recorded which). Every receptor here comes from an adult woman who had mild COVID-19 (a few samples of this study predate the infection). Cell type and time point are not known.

The CDR3 region has the DNA TGTGCCAGCAGCTTAGAAGGCCAGGGGGTGTTGGGCTACGAGCAGTACTTC. Its translation: CASSLEGQGVLGYEQYF. This chain joins TRBV7-6 and TRBJ2-7; TRBD1 matches 7 bases. Looked up from germline, CDR1 is SGHVS and CDR2 is FNYEAQ. The V and J ends lost 1 base and 3 bases, in that order; junction bases with no gene match: 12. The CDR3 length is 17 residues.

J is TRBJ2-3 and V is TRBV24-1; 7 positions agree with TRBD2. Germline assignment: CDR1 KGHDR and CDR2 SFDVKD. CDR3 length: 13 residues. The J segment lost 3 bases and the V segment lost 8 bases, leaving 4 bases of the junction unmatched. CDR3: CATTPRETDTQYF. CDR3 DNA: TGTGCCACCACCCCGCGGGAGACAGATACGCAGTATTTT.

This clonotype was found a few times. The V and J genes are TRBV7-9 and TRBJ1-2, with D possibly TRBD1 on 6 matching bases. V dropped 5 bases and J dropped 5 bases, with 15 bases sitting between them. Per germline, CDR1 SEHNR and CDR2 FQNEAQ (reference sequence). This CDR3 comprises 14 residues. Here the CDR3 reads CASSQPTGEYGYTF. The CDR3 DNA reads TGTGCCAGCAGCCAGCCGACAGGAGAATATGGCTACACCTTC.

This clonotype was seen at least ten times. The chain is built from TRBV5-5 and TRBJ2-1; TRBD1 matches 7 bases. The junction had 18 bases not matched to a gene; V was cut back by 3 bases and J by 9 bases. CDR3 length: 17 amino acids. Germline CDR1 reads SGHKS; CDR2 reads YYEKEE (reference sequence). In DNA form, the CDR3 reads TGTGCCAGCAGCTCCGAACTAGAGACAGGGTCAAGGGGTGAGCAGTTCTTC. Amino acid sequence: CASSSELETGSRGEQFF.

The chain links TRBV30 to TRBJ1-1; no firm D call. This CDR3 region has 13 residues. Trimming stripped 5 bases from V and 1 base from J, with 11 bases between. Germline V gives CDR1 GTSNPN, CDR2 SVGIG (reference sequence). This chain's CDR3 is CAWGRGGNTEAFF. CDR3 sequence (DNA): TGTGCCTGGGGACGGGGAGGGAACACTGAAGCTTTCTTT. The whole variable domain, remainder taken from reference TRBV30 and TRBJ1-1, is SQTIHQWPATLVQPVGSPLSLECTVEGTSNPNLYWYRQAAGRGLQLLFYSVGIGQISSEVPQNLSASRPQDRQFILSSKKLLLSDSGFYLCAWGRGGNTEAFFGQGTRLTVV.

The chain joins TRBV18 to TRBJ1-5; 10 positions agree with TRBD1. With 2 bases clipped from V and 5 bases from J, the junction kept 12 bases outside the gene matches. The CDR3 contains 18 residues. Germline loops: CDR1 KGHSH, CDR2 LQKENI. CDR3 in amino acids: CASSPSRDRGLVDQPQHF. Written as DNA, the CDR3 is TGTGCCAGCTCACCATCCCGGGACAGGGGTCTGGTGGATCAGCCCCAGCATTTT.

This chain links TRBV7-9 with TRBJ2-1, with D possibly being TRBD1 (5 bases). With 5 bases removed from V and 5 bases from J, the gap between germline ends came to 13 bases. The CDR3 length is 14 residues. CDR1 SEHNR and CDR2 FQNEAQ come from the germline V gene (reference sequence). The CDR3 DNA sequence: TGTGCCAGCAGCCCAGACAGCACAAACAATGAGCAGTTCTTC. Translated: CASSPDSTNNEQFF.

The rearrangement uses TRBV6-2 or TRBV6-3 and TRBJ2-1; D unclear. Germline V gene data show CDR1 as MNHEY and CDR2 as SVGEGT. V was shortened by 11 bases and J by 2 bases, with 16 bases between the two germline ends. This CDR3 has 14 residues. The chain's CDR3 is CASSLISPYNEQFF. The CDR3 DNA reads TGTGCCTCCTCCCTGATCTCGCCCTACAATGAGCAGTTCTTC.

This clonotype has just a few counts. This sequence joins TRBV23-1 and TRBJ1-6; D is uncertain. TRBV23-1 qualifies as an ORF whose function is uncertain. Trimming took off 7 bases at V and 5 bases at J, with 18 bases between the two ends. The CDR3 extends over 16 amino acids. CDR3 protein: CASTWTPLIDNSPLHF. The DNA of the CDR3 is TGCGCCAGCACCTGGACCCCACTCATCGATAATTCACCCCTCCACTTT.

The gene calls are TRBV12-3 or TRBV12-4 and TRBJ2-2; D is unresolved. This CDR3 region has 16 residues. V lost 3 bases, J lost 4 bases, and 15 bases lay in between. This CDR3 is CASSFFRQASTGELFF. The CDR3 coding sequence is TGTGCCAGCAGTTTCTTCCGACAAGCAAGCACCGGGGAGCTGTTTTTT.

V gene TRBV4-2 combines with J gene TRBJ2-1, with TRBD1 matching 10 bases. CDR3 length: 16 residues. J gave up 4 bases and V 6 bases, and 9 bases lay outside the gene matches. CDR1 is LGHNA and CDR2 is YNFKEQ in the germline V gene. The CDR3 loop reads CASRLTPGQGYNEQFF. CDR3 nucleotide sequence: TGTGCCAGCAGACTCACCCCGGGACAGGGGTACAATGAGCAGTTCTTC.

The CDR3 reads CASSVVDGNIGTTYGYTF. Here the CDR3 DNA reads TGTGCCAGCAGCGTAGTCGACGGTAACATCGGGACAACTTATGGCTACACCTTC. This chain links TRBV9 with TRBJ1-2, with D possibly matching TRBD1 (6 bases). The CDR3 has 18 residues. The V end lost 0 bases, the J end lost 5 bases, and 23 bases lay between the germline ends. CDR1 is SGDLS and CDR2 is YYNGEE in the germline V gene.

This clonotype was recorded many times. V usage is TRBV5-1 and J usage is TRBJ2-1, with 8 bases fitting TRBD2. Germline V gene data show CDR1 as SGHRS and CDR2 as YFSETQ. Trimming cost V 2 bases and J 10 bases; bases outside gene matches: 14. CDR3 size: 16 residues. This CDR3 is CASSFGRGDPYLEQFF. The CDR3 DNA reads TGCGCCAGCAGCTTTGGGCGGGGGGACCCTTATTTAGAGCAGTTCTTC.

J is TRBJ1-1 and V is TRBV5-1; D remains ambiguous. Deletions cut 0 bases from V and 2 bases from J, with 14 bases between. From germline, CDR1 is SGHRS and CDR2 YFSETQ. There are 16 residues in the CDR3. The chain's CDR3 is CASSLGLQGINTEAFF. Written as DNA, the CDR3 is TGCGCCAGCAGCTTGGGCCTGCAAGGGATCAACACTGAAGCTTTCTTT.